This T cell receptor beta chain was documented in a study of T cells after yellow fever vaccination. Study-wide results and caveats: Most primary-vaccination clones reappeared after the booster (approximately 96% CD4, roughly 88% CD8).

Details on this clonotype: Its antigen remains unknown.

From the 5' RACE reads, TCRdb called clonotypes with MiXCR, one entry per CDR3 protein. The data show about 120,000 distinct CDR3 sequences, approximately 8.4% seen once. Trimming pared 7 bases from V and 1 base from J, leaving 10 bases between. This CDR3 is 13 amino acids long. Germline V gene data show CDR1 as SQVTM and CDR2 as ANQGSEA. The source of this sequence is a man younger than 45 who received the YFV17D yellow fever vaccine. V is TRBV29-1 and J is TRBJ2-2, with D perhaps assigned TRBD1 or TRBD2 (5 bases each). The specimen comprised CD8+ T cells sorted from PBMCs, sampled 45 days after the yellow fever booster vaccination. For the CDR3, the DNA is TGCAGCGGATTGGGGGAGAACACCGGGGAGCTGTTTTTT. Its protein is CSGLGENTGELFF.